The rows below give T cell receptor beta chains drawn from one sample of a study of T cells in localized non-small cell lung cancer. Profiling relied on immunoSEQ multiplex PCR, and the TCRdb table lists in-frame clones only, not all of them. Seen here are 130,000 or so clones, roughly 90% observed once, and the top ten hold over 1.5%. The sequencing here drew on peripheral blood, taken before any cancer treatment. The receptors originated from a female donor of 60 years or more with stage I lung adenocarcinoma. CDR3s include the opening cysteine and the closing phenylalanine or tryptophan. D genes are given only for firm matches. Size tells how often a clone was seen (once, few, many) or the class of an expanded clone, and some rows leave it out.

v_call,j_call,clone_size,d_call,cdr3_nt,cdr3_aa
TRBV6-5,TRBJ2-3,-,TRBD2,TGTGCCAGCAGCCCGAGCGGGAGGGCCAAAGATACGCAGTATTTT,CASSPSGRAKDTQYF
TRBV28,TRBJ1-4,-,-,TGTGCCAGCAGTTTAGATTCTATTGTAATCCGTACTAATGAAAAACTGTTTTTT,CASSLDSIVIRTNEKLFF
TRBV27,TRBJ1-1,-,-,TGTGCCAGCAGTTTATCGTGGGGGGTCGGCACTGAAGCTTTCTTT,CASSLSWGVGTEAFF
TRBV28,TRBJ1-1,-,TRBD1,TGTGCCAGCAGCACGACAGGGGGGGGAATGGCTTTCTTT,CASSTTGGGMAFF
TRBV4-2,TRBJ2-1,-,-,TGTGCCAGCAGCCGTTCAGCGGAAGGCTCCTACAATGAGCAGTTCTTC,CASSRSAEGSYNEQFF
TRBV4-1,TRBJ2-3,-,TRBD1,TGCGCCAGCAGCCAGGTGGGACAGGGGGCAACAGATACGCAGTATTTT,CASSQVGQGATDTQYF
TRBV7-2,TRBJ1-2,once,-,TGTGCCAGCAGCTTAGTTGGGACGGACCCCTATGGCTACACCTTC,CASSLVGTDPYGYTF
TRBV28,TRBJ2-5,-,-,TGTGCCACCAGGACATTCAGCCGGGGAGGTGAGACCCAGTACTTC,CATRTFSRGGETQYF
TRBV30,TRBJ2-1,-,-,TGTGCCTGGAGCGCCACCCTTGAGCAGTTCTTC,CAWSATLEQFF
TRBV19,TRBJ1-2,-,-,TGTGCCAGCCTCCCCGGACACCTAACTAGCTATGGCTACACCTTC,CASLPGHLTSYGYTF
TRBV2,TRBJ1-1,-,-,TGTGCCAGCAGTGTTGACCAGGGGAATACTGAAGCTTTCTTT,CASSVDQGNTEAFF
TRBV4-1,TRBJ2-5,-,TRBD2,TGCGCCAGCAGCCTTGGACTAGCGGGCCTCCTCAGTGGGCAAGAGACCCAGTACTTC,CASSLGLAGLLSGQETQYF
TRBV11-2,TRBJ1-2,few,-,TGTGCCAGCAGCTTAGAGGCGACTTATGGCTACACCTTC,CASSLEATYGYTF
TRBV27,TRBJ1-1,-,-,TGTGCCAGCAGTTTAGAGGGGAACACTGAAGCTTTCTTT,CASSLEGNTEAFF
TRBV28,TRBJ2-7,-,TRBD1,TGTGCCAGCTCGTCCACAGGGGAAAACCCGAGCTCCTACGAGCAGTACTTC,CASSSTGENPSSYEQYF
TRBV7-8,TRBJ2-7,-,-,TGTGCCAGCAGCCTATCCCGGGACAACTACGAGCAGTACTTC,CASSLSRDNYEQYF
TRBV7-6,TRBJ2-7,-,-,TGTGCCAGCAGCCGAACTGGACCCTCGAGCTCCTACGAGCAGTACTTC,CASSRTGPSSSYEQYF
TRBV5-1,TRBJ2-7,-,TRBD1,TGCGCCAGCAGCTCCGGGACAGCAGGATACGAGCAGTACTTC,CASSSGTAGYEQYF
TRBV5-4,TRBJ2-6,-,-,TGTGCCAGCAGCTTAGGTAGGGTCTCCGGGGCCAACGTCCTGACTTTC,CASSLGRVSGANVLTF
TRBV19,TRBJ2-3,-,-,TGTGCCAGTAGTATAGAACTAACGGGAGATACGCAGTATTTT,CASSIELTGDTQYF
TRBV10-3,TRBJ2-1,-,TRBD2,TGTGCCATCAGTGAGTCAGTCGCGGGAGGAGGCAATGAGCAGTTCTTC,CAISESVAGGGNEQFF
TRBV11-3,TRBJ2-7,once,-,TGTGCCAGCAGCTTAGAAGATGCAGACGAGCAGTACTTC,CASSLEDADEQYF
TRBV27,TRBJ2-2,-,TRBD1,TGTGCCAGCAGTTTGGCAGGGGGTGCCGGGGAGCTGTTTTTT,CASSLAGGAGELFF
TRBV5-1,TRBJ2-4,-,TRBD1,TGCGCCAGCAGCTTGGAGGGACAGGGAAGGGCCAAAAACATTCAGTACTTC,CASSLEGQGRAKNIQYF
TRBV28,TRBJ1-3,-,-,TGTGCCAGCAGCCTAAATCGTTACTCTGGAAACACCATATATTTT,CASSLNRYSGNTIYF
TRBV30,TRBJ1-6,-,-,TGTGCCTGGAGTGCTGACCGATCACCCCTCCACTTT,CAWSADRSPLHF
TRBV5-1,TRBJ2-7,once,TRBD2,TGCGCCAGCAGCGTAGCGGGACTAGGCTCTTACGAGCAGTACTTC,CASSVAGLGSYEQYF
TRBV18,TRBJ2-3,-,-,TGTGCCAGCTCAGCGAGGGGGGGCACAGATACGCAGTATTTT,CASSARGGTDTQYF
TRBV9,TRBJ2-1,-,TRBD2,TGTGCCAGCAGCGGATTAGCGGGAGGTTACAATGAGCAGTTCTTC,CASSGLAGGYNEQFF
TRBV7-6,TRBJ2-7,-,-,TGTGCCAGCAGCACGGGACCAGGAGGGCTCTACGAGCAGTACTTC,CASSTGPGGLYEQYF
TRBV6-6,TRBJ2-1,-,TRBD2,TGTGCCAGCAGTTACGCGGGAGTCAATGAGCAGTTCTTC,CASSYAGVNEQFF
TRBV30,TRBJ1-4,-,TRBD1,TGTGCCTGGAGTGGTGACAGGGAGGGTCCGAGTAAACTGTTTTTT,CAWSGDREGPSKLFF
TRBV7-8,TRBJ2-7,once,TRBD2,TGTGCCAGCAGCTTGGGAGCGGGGGTCTACGAGCAGTACTTC,CASSLGAGVYEQYF
TRBV5-1,TRBJ2-3,-,-,TGCGCCAGCAGCCTGAGTGGAGCCGCAGATACGCAGTATTTT,CASSLSGAADTQYF
TRBV19,TRBJ2-5,-,TRBD1,TGTGCCAGTAGTAGCAATGGAGGGACAGGGTCTTGGGAGACCCAGTACTTC,CASSSNGGTGSWETQYF
TRBV6-9,TRBJ1-5,-,-,TGTGCCCGCGGGGACTTTAGCAATCAGCCCCAGCATTTT,CARGDFSNQPQHF